These 10 T cell receptor beta chains came from one sample sequenced in a study of OX40 agonist ivuxolimab in advanced cancers. The repertoire was sequenced with immunoSEQ multiplex PCR; TCRdb's copy has only in-frame clones and lacks some. Of almost 65,000 clones listed, roughly 83% are singletons. The sequences come from CD4+ or CD8+ T cells sorted from blood, collected in a trial of the OX40 agonist ivuxolimab. The origin of the receptors is an adult with an advanced solid tumor such as melanoma, head and neck, liver or kidney cancer.

The chain employs TRBV19 and TRBJ1-2; 11 bases agree with TRBD1. The germline V gene has CDR1 LNHDA and CDR2 SQIVND (reference sequence). CDR3 size: 16 residues. J was trimmed by 8 bases and V by 8 bases; bases with no gene match: 16. CDR3 DNA sequence: TGTGCCAGTTGGTACCGGGACAGGGGGTCGGGTACGGGCTACACCTTC. It specifies CASWYRDRGSGTGYTF.

The chain has TRBV18 and TRBJ2-7, with 11 bases that match TRBD1. V lost 3 bases to trimming and J lost 6 bases; unmatched junction nucleotides: 10. The CDR3 loop spans 16 amino acids. Germline V lookup: CDR1 KGHSH, CDR2 LQKENI. CDR3 in DNA: TGTGCCAGCTCACCTCCCCGGACAGGGGGCCAGAGCGAGCAGTACTTC. Translation gives CASSPPRTGGQSEQYF.

A word on this clone: The junction departs from germline at one end; a sequencing error may be responsible. The rearrangement joins TRBV7-9 to TRBJ1-4; 9 bases are a match to TRBD1. This CDR3 spans 14 amino acids. Per germline, CDR1 SEHNR and CDR2 FQNEAQ (reference sequence). DNA of the CDR3: TGTGCCAGCAGTTTAGTCGGGACAGGGCAAAAACTGTTTTTT. Residues: CASSLVGTGQKLFF.

This clone was seen more than once but under ten times. The chain uses TRBV7-8 and TRBJ2-5; D remains ambiguous. Trimming pared 7 bases from V and 3 bases from J, leaving 18 bases between. The CDR3 is 15 residues long. CDR1 SGHVS and CDR2 FQNEAQ come from the germline V gene. For the CDR3, the DNA is TGTGCCAGCACCATTCTACCGTCCCTAAAAGAGACCCAGTACTTC. The encoded protein is CASTILPSLKETQYF.

This clone came up a few times. The V and J genes are TRBV10-3 and TRBJ1-4, with TRBD1 matching 7 bases. This CDR3 comprises 12 residues. The J segment lost 8 bases and the V segment lost 5 bases, leaving 2 bases of the junction unmatched. Germline loops: CDR1 ENHRY, CDR2 SYGVKD. In DNA form, the CDR3 reads TGTGCCATCAGTTCGGACAGGGAAAAACTGTTTTTT. Its protein is CAISSDREKLFF.

V gene TRBV6-5 combines with J gene TRBJ1-5; a possible D gene is TRBD1 (5 bases). With 6 bases removed from V and 5 bases from J, the gap between germline ends came to 11 bases. This CDR3 has 13 residues. Per germline, CDR1 MNHEY and CDR2 SVGAGI. The CDR3 spells CASSWDRDQPQHF. The CDR3 DNA reads as TGTGCCAGCAGCTGGGACCGCGATCAGCCCCAGCATTTT.

V and J are TRBV5-1 and TRBJ1-4, with D uncertain. Germline CDR1 is SGHRS and CDR2 is YFSETQ. The V gene lost 3 bases and the J gene lost 3 bases, with 15 bases spanning the gap. The CDR3 spans 16 residues. The CDR3 DNA follows: TGCGCCAGCAGCTCGAGACCGGGAGTCTCTAATGAAAAACTGTTTTTT. It yields the protein CASSSRPGVSNEKLFF.

This clone showed up just once. The CDR3 loop reads CASSSGTGYNEQFF. The CDR3 DNA follows: TGCGCCAGCAGCTCCGGGACAGGGTACAATGAGCAGTTCTTC. The genes are TRBV5-1 and TRBJ2-1; 9 bases match TRBD1. Per the germline V gene, CDR1 is SGHRS and CDR2 is YFSETQ. The CDR3 spans 14 residues. The V segment lost 3 bases and the J segment 4 bases; nucleotides outside the gene matches: 2. Drawing the rest from reference TRBV5-1 and TRBJ2-1, the complete variable domain is KAGVTQTPRYLIKTRGQQVTLSCSPISGHRSVSWYQQTPGQGLQFLFEYFSETQRNKGNFPGRFSGRQFSNSRSEMNVSTLELGDSALYLCASSSGTGYNEQFFGPGTRLTVL.

The J gene is TRBJ2-7, the V gene TRBV15; TRBD1 aligns across 8 bases. CDR3 size: 16 residues. Germline V gene data show CDR1 as LNHNV and CDR2 as YYDKDF (reference sequence). The J segment lost 5 bases and the V segment lost 4 bases, leaving 13 bases of the junction unmatched. CDR3 protein: CATSKGGNRGIHEQYF. In DNA, the CDR3 is TGTGCCACCAGCAAAGGAGGGAACAGGGGGATCCACGAGCAGTACTTC.

The V and J genes are TRBV9 and TRBJ2-2, with D tentatively TRBD1 (5 bases). CDR1 SGDLS and CDR2 YYNGEE come from the germline V gene. Trimming left V 2 bases short and J 1 base short, with 9 bases between. The CDR3 is 15 amino acids. The chain's CDR3 is CASSVRQGNTGELFF. DNA of the CDR3: TGTGCCAGCAGCGTGCGCCAGGGGAACACCGGGGAGCTGTTTTTT.